This TCR beta chain was sequenced for a study of blood T cell repertoires in COVID-19 (dated by TCRdb to 2018 to 2021). With regard to the full study: Collaborator samples came from the United States, Italy and Spain and covered acute and convalescent phases of COVID-19. The prospective study material was composed of cDNA or gDNA derived from T cells, B-cell-depleted T cells, or PBMCs. Subjects who had been exposed to COVID-19, were actively infected with it, or had recovered from it provided the deeply sampled blood TCRbeta repertoires that made up the dataset. The repertoires were released in a freely available public database intended as a resource for research on the immune response to SARS-CoV-2. The samples were drawn from the first 160 participants of the ongoing ImmuneRACE study and from over 950 subjects provided by 6 global collaborators. A de-identified subject ID, COVID-19 status, age in years and sex were almost always included in the sample metadata. HLA class I and class II types, where available, came from metadata supplied by the sample provider rather than from assay-based typing.

Notes on this clone: This clone's antigen is unknown. Base quality data are lacking; no much larger clone is found one base away.

Points the paper makes about the study in general: How much clinical and demographic metadata was included differed by source and by participant, and the metadata was provided uncurated.

TCRbeta CDR3 regions were amplified from genomic DNA by means of the immunoSEQ Assay, a bias-controlled multiplex PCR. As for the original processing: The number of nucleated cells in each sample was estimated by amplification of reference gene primers within the assay. To quantify the absolute abundance of each unique TCRbeta CDR3 rearrangement, sequence reads were collapsed and filtered. For each sample, productive Simpson clonality was calculated as the square root of Simpson's diversity index over productive rearrangements. This is the immuneACCESS table as TCRdb keeps it, with only in-frame sequences that have V and J called. A part of the clones is gone; compared with another copy, unresolved V genes explain less than half, and the rest is unexplained. That table is the source of V, J and clone size, and D and trimming were worked out from the DNA. The sample includes 200,000 to 250,000 clones, with about 90% observed a single time. The top ten clones comprise roughly 15% of the sample.

Enrolling through a virtual design, the prospective study's participants ranged in age from roughly 18 to 95 years and lived across 24 United States geographic areas. In the prospective study, cohorts were assigned on the basis of participant-reported clinical history obtained from a screening survey and a study questionnaire. In the prospective study, mobile phlebotomists collected whole blood, serum and a nasopharyngeal or oropharyngeal swab from each participant. Participants in the prospective study had the option to provide additional blood draws and questionnaires over a roughly 2-month period. Before DNA extraction, prospective study blood samples were shipped either frozen or at room temperature. The CDR3 runs 21 residues from the cysteine to the phenylalanine. The only DNA kept is the CDR3, 63 bases in frame from the first base. V is pruned by 2 bases and J by 6 bases, leaving 16 bases of the junction without a gene match. The germline V gene encodes CDR1 MDHEN and CDR2 SYDVKM.

The sequence derives from a woman between 50 and 59 years old with acute COVID-19. The chain couples TRBV28 to TRBJ2-2, with 15 bases aligning to TRBD2. Sequenced material: PBMCs or T cells enriched from blood (not recorded which). The DNA reads as follows: TGTGCCAGCAGTTTAATGGGACTAGCGGGGGGCGCTGGCACGGCCCCCGGGGAGCTGTTTTTT. The encoded protein is CASSLMGLAGGAGTAPGELFF.